These 12 T cell receptor beta chains were sequenced from one sample in a study of Ad26.COV2.S vaccination and SARS-CoV-2 variants. Treatment meaning: around 19 received Ad26.COV2.S at low or high dose, single or two shots; 5 received placebo; per-sample allocation not given. Samples were taken on day 63 after the first vaccine or placebo injection. Assay used: immunoSEQ multiplex PCR; TCRdb lists only in-frame clones, some missing. The sample yields more than 250,000 clones, 70% to 90% seen once. Sequencing was performed on peripheral blood, taken in a trial of Ad26.COV2.S vaccine versus placebo. The receptors shown here come from a person between 18 and 65 years old who received the Ad26.COV2.S COVID-19 vaccine or a placebo.

DNA of the CDR3: TGTGCCAGCAGTTTTAGCGGCACGGGGGAGACCCAGTACTTC. This encodes CASSFSGTGETQYF. The chain recombines TRBV28 with TRBJ2-5, with a tentative D call TRBD2 (6 bases). The germline V gene has CDR1 MDHEN and CDR2 SYDVKM. The CDR3 runs to 14 residues. V lost 3 bases, J lost 5 bases, and 13 bases lay in between. The variable domain in full, completed from reference TRBV28 and TRBJ2-5, reads DVKVTQSSRYLVKRTGEKVFLECVQDMDHENMFWYRQDPGLGLRLIYFSYDVKMKEKGDIPEGYSVSREKKERFSLILESASTNQTSMYLCASSFSGTGETQYFGPGTRLLVL.

The J gene is TRBJ1-1, the V gene TRBV6-5, with unresolved D. Germline V gene sequence: CDR1 MNHEY, CDR2 SVGAGI. This CDR3 has 14 residues. The ends were cut back, 0 bases at V and 2 bases at J, with 7 bases in the middle. The chain's CDR3 is CASSYSQTNTEAFF. The CDR3 DNA is TGTGCCAGCAGTTACTCGCAGACAAACACTGAAGCTTTCTTT.

Only a few counts were recorded for this clone. The sample contains more than one DNA sequence encoding this CDR3. The chain uses TRBV6-5 and TRBJ2-7; maybe TRBD1 (6 bases). V shed 0 bases and J shed 0 bases, with 6 bases lying between them. CDR1 and CDR2 from the germline V gene are MNHEY and SVGAGI. There are 14 residues in the CDR3. The CDR3 region is CASSYSGHSYEQYF. CDR3 bases: TGTGCCAGCAGTTACTCGGGACACTCCTACGAGCAGTACTTC.

The chain recombines TRBV12-3 or TRBV12-4 with TRBJ2-7; no definite D call. The germline V and J ends were trimmed by 3 bases and 3 bases, with 9 bases remaining between them. CDR3 size: 13 residues. CDR3 nucleotide sequence: TGTGCCAGCAGTTTTGGTTCTATCTACGAGCAGTACTTC. As protein: CASSFGSIYEQYF.

The rearrangement links TRBV30 to TRBJ2-7, with D possibly being TRBD2 (7 bases). Germline V gene lookup returns CDR1 GTSNPN and CDR2 SVGIG (reference sequence). The CDR3 runs 17 residues. CDR3 protein: CATQPRGASGPRNEQYF. The CDR3 nucleotides read TGTGCTACGCAACCCCGGGGGGCTAGCGGCCCGCGGAACGAGCAGTACTTC.

This chain links TRBV13 with TRBJ2-1, with TRBD1 identical over 9 bases. CDR1 is PRHDT and CDR2 is FYEKMQ in the germline V gene (reference sequence). CDR3 length: 15 residues. V gave up 5 bases and J gave up 7 bases; unmatched junction bases: 9. The CDR3 is CASSPVWTGENEQFF. In DNA, the CDR3 is TGTGCCAGCAGCCCCGTTTGGACAGGGGAGAATGAGCAGTTCTTC.

The chain couples TRBV3-1 (or the pseudogene TRBV3-2) to TRBJ2-1; TRBD2 aligns across 8 bases. V was clipped by 1 base and J by 4 bases; unmatched bases: 9. Germline CDR1 reads LGHDT; CDR2 reads YNNKEL (reference sequence). This CDR3 is built from 17 residues. The CDR3 bases are TGTGCCAGCAGCCAAGGGAGACGGGGGGGTGATTACAATGAGCAGTTCTTC. Translation: CASSQGRRGGDYNEQFF.

V is TRBV5-4 and J is TRBJ2-6; D gene ambiguous. The CDR3 consists of 17 residues. Deletions cut 2 bases from V and 0 bases from J, with 12 bases between. Germline V gene lookup returns CDR1 SGHNT and CDR2 YYREEE (reference sequence). The CDR3, as DNA: TGTGCCAGCAGCTTACGACTGTACCCCTCTGGGGCCAACGTCCTGACTTTC. It is translated as CASSLRLYPSGANVLTF.

The chain links TRBV30 to TRBJ1-2, with TRBD1 identical over 9 bases. Trimming took 0 bases from V and 6 from J; bases not matched to a gene: 5. This CDR3 is built from 14 residues. Germline V lookup: CDR1 GTSNPN, CDR2 SVGIG (reference sequence). The CDR3 region is CAWSVDRGSDGYTF. DNA of the CDR3: TGTGCCTGGAGTGTGGACAGGGGATCGGATGGCTACACCTTC.

The chain carries TRBV5-4 and TRBJ1-2; 7 nucleotides agree with TRBD1. Germline lookup yields CDR1 SGHNT and CDR2 YYREEE (reference sequence). CDR3 length: 14 amino acids. With V trimmed by 4 bases and J by 2 bases, 5 bases remained unmatched. The DNA of the CDR3 is TGTGCCAGCAGCCTGACAGGGTTAAACTATGGCTACACCTTC. It is translated as CASSLTGLNYGYTF.

The chain recombines TRBV18 with TRBJ2-7; D may match TRBD1 or TRBD2 (5 bases each). The CDR3 covers 17 residues. CDR1 and CDR2 from the germline V gene are KGHSH and LQKENI. The germline V and J ends were trimmed by 2 bases and 3 bases, with 20 bases remaining between them. CDR3 loop: CASSPYPRIGDGYEQYF. In DNA, the CDR3 is TGTGCCAGCTCACCATACCCCCGCATAGGGGACGGCTACGAGCAGTACTTC.

This chain links TRBV6-4 with TRBJ2-1; D unresolved. The CDR3 has 14 residues. The germline V gene encodes CDR1 MRHNA and CDR2 SNTAGT. V lost 2 bases and J 2 bases, leaving 7 bases between the germline ends. CDR3 region: CASSDGLPYNEQFF. DNA of the CDR3: TGTGCCAGCAGTGACGGTCTGCCCTACAATGAGCAGTTCTTC.